This TCR beta chain was observed in a study of tumor and adjacent non-tumor tissue in lung cancer. Study outcomes and limitations: Compared with tumor, normal lung showed significantly lower TCR diversity.

A remark on this clonotype: Its antigen is as yet unknown. At one boundary the junction diverges from the germline segment, which might be a read error.

This sample's RNA came from whole unsorted tissue. More than 3 cm separated this lung sample from the edge of the tumor. Three rounds of nested PCR, following a modified ARM-PCR protocol, produced the TCRbeta library. TCRdb re-called the multiplex PCR reads with MiXCR, one entry per CDR3 protein. Of 75,000 to 95,000 distinct CDR3 sequences listed, 76% were seen once; the top ten hold around a fifth. This TCR was sampled from a woman in her forties or fifties with non-small cell lung cancer. Sequencing was performed on distant non-tumor lung tissue.

The CDR3 sequence: CASSEANSEAFF. CDR3 nucleotide sequence: TGTGCCAGCAGTGAGGCAAACAGTGAAGCTTTCTTT. The chain has TRBV10-2 and TRBJ1-1; D unresolved. CDR3 length equals 12 residues. Germline assignment: CDR1 WSHSY and CDR2 SAAADI.